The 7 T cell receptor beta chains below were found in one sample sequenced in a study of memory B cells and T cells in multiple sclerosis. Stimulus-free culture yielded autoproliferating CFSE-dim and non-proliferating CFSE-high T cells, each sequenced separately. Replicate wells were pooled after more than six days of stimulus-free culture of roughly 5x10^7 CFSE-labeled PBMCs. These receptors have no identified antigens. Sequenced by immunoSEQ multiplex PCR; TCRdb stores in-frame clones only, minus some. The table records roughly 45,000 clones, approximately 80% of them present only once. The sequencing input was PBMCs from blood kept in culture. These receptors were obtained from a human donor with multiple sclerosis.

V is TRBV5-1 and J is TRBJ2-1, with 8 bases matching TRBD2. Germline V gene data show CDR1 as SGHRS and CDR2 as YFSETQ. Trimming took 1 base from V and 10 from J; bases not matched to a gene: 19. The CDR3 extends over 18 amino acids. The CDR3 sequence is CASSLSSPLAAGSGEQFF. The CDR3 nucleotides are TGCGCCAGCAGCTTGTCTTCCCCACTAGCGGCGGGCTCGGGCGAGCAGTTCTTC.

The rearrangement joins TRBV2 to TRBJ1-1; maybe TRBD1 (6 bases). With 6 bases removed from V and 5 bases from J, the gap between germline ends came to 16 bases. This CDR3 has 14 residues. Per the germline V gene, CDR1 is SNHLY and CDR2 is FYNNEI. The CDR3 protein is CASRGSRGYTEAFF. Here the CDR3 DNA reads TGTGCCAGCAGGGGTAGCAGGGGATATACTGAAGCTTTCTTT.

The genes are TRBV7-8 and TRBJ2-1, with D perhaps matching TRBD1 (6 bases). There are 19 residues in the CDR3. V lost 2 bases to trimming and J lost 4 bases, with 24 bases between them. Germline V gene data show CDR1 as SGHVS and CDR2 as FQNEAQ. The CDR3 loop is CASSLTPATTGLGYNEQFF. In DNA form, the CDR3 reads TGTGCCAGCAGCTTAACCCCAGCGACAACAGGGCTTGGGTACAATGAGCAGTTCTTC.

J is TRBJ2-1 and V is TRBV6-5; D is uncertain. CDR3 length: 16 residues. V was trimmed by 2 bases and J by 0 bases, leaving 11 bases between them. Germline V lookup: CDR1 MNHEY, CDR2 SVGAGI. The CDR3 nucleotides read TGTGCCAGCAGTTACGCCCGCCTGGGCTCCTACAATGAGCAGTTCTTC. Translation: CASSYARLGSYNEQFF.

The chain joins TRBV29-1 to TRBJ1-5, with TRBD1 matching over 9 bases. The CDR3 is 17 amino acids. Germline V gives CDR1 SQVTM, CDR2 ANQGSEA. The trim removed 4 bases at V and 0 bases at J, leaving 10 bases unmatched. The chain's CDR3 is CSVASRDRAHSNQPQHF. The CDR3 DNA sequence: TGCAGCGTTGCTTCTCGGGACAGGGCCCATAGCAATCAGCCCCAGCATTTT. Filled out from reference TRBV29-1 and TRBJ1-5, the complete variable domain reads SAVISQKPSRDICQRGTSLTIQCQVDSQVTMMFWYRQQPGQSLTLIATANQGSEATYESGFVIDKFPISRPNLTFSTLTVSNMSPEDSSIYLCSVASRDRAHSNQPQHFGDGTRLSIL.

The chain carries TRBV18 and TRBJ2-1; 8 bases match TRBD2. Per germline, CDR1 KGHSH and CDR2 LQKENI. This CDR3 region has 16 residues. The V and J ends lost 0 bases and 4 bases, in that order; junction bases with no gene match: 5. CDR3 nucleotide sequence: TGTGCCAGCTCACCACCGGCGGGGGGCCGATACAATGAGCAGTTCTTC. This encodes CASSPPAGGRYNEQFF.

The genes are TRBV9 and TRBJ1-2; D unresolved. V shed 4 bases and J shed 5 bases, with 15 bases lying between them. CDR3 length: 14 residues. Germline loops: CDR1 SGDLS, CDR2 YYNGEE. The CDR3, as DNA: TGTGCCAGCAGCCAGAGGGAGGAGGATTATGGCTACACCTTC. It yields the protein CASSQREEDYGYTF.